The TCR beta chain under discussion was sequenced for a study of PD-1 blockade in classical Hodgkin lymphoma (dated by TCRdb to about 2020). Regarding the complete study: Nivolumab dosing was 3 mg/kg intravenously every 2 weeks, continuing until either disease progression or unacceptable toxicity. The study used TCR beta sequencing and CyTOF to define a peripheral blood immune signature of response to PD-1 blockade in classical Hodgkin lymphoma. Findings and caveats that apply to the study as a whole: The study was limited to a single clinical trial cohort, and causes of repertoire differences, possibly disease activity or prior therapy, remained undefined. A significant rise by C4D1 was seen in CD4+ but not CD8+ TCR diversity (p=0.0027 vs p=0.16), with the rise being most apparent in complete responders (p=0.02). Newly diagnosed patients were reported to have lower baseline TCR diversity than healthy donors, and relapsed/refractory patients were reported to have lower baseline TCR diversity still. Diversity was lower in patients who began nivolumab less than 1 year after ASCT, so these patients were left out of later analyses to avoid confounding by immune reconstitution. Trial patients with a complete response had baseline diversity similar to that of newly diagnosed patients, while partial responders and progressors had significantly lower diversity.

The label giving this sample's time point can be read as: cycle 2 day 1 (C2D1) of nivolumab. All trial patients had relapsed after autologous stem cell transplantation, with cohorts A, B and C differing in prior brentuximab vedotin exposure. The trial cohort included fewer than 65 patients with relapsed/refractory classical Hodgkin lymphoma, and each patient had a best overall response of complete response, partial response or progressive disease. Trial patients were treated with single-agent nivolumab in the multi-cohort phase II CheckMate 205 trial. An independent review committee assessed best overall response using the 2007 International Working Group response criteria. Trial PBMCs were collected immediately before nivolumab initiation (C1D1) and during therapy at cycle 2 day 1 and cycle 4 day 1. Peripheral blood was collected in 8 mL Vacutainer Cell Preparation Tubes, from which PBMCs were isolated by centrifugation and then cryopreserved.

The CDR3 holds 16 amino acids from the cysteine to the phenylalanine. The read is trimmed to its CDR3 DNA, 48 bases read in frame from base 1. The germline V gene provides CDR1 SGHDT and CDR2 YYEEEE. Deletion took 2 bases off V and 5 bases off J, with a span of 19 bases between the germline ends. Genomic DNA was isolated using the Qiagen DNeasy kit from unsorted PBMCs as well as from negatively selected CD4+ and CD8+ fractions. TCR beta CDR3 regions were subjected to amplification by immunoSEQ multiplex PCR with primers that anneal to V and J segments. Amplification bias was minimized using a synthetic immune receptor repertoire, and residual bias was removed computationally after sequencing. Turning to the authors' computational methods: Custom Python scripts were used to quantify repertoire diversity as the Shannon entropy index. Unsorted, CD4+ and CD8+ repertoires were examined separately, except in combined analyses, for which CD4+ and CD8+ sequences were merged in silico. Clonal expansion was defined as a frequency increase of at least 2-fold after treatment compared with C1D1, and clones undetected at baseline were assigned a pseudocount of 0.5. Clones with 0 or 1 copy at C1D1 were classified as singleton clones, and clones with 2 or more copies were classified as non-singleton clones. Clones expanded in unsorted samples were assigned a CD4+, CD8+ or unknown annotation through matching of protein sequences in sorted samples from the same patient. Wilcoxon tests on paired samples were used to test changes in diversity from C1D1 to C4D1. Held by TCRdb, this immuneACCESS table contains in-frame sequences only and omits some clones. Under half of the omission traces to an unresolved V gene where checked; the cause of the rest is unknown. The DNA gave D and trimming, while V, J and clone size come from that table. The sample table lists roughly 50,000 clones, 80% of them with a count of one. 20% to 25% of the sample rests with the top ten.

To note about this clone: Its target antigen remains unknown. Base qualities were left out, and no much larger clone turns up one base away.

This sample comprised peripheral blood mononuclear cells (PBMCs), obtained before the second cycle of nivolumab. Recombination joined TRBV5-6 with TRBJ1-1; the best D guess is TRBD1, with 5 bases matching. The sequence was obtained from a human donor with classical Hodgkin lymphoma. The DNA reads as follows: TGTGCCAGCAGCTTCGTTATTCTGCAGGGATGGACTGAAGCTTTCTTT. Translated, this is CASSFVILQGWTEAFF. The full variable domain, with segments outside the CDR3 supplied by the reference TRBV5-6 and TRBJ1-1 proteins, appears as DAGVTQSPTHLIKTRGQQVTLRCSPKSGHDTVSWYQQALGQGPQFIFQYYEEEERQRGNFPDRFSGHQFPNYSSELNVNALLLGDSALYLCASSFVILQGWTEAFFGQGTRLTVV.